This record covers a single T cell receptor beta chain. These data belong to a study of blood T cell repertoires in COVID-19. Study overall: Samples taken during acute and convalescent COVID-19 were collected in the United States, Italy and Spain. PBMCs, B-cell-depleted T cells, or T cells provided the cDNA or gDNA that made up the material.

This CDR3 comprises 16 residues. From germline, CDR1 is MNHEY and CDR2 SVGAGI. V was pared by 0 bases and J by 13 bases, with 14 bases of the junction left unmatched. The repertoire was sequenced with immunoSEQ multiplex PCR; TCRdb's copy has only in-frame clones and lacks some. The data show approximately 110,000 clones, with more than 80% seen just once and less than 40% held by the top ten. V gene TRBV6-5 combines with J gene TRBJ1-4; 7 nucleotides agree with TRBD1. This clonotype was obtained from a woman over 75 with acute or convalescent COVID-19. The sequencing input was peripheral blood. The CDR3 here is CASSYSTRGTEGILFF. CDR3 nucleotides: TGTGCCAGCAGTTACTCGACAAGAGGGACAGAGGGAATACTGTTTTTT.